These T cell receptor beta chains were read from a single sample in a study of cytomegalovirus exposure and HLA in healthy donors. Some clones are missing from TCRdb's copy, which holds only in-frame ones; the method was immunoSEQ multiplex PCR. Counted here are 75,000 to 90,000 clones, about four fifths occurring once; the ten biggest clones make up around 4.2%. The sequenced sample was PBMCs. The receptors originated from a man in his 60s in good health and CMV-seronegative. CDR3s include the opening cysteine and the closing phenylalanine or tryptophan. The order of the fields is D gene, clone size, J gene, V gene, CDR3 DNA, CDR3 protein. The D gene is left open where the match is weak. Size tells how often a clone was seen (once, few, many) or the class of an expanded clone, and some rows leave it out.

TRBD2	-	TRBJ2-3	TRBV9	TGTGCCAGCGGGGACGGGGGGGCCACAGATACGCAGTATTTT	CASGDGGATDTQYF
TRBD2	-	TRBJ2-1	TRBV7-9	TGTGCCAGCAGCCCCGGACTAGCGGGGGGGGGTGAGCAGTTCTTC	CASSPGLAGGGEQFF
TRBD2	-	TRBJ2-2	TRBV5-1	TGCGCCAGCAGCCTAGCGGGGGCGGGGAACACCGGGGAGCTGTTTTTT	CASSLAGAGNTGELFF
-	-	TRBJ2-1	TRBV6-1	TGTGCCAGCAGTGTCACACGGGTCCGTAATGAGCAGTTCTTC	CASSVTRVRNEQFF
-	-	TRBJ1-1	TRBV30	TGTGCCCGACGACTATTGAACACTGAAGCTTTCTTT	CARRLLNTEAFF
-	-	TRBJ2-1	TRBV10-2	TGCGCCAGCGGTGAGGAGTACAATGAGCAGTTCTTC	CASGEEYNEQFF
-	-	TRBJ2-3	TRBV9	TGTGCCAGCAGCCCTATTTGGTCTCAGGGAAGGGAAGATACGCAGTATTTT	CASSPIWSQGREDTQYF
-	-	TRBJ1-1	TRBV5-1	TGCGCCAGCAGCTTGGGCGGGGGGCAGCACACTGAAGCTTTCTTT	CASSLGGGQHTEAFF
TRBD1	once	TRBJ1-2	TRBV4-2	TGTGCCAGCAGCCCCCTTTACCGGGACAGTAATGGACTGCACACCTTC	CASSPLYRDSNGLHTF
-	few	TRBJ1-3	TRBV7-9	TGTGCCAGCAGCTTATTGAGCTCTGGAAACACCATATATTTT	CASSLLSSGNTIYF
-	-	TRBJ2-2	TRBV5-1	TGCGCCAGCAGCTTGTTGCAGGGATGGACCGGGGAGCTGTTTTTT	CASSLLQGWTGELFF
TRBD2	-	TRBJ2-5	TRBV10-3	TGTGCCACGGCGGGGGGGCACGAGACCCAGTACTTC	CATAGGHETQYF
-	few	TRBJ2-2	TRBV21-1	TGTGCCAACCTCGTCAAGGACATACAACACACCGGGGAGCTGTTTTTT	CANLVKDIQHTGELFF
TRBD1	many	TRBJ1-1	TRBV19	TGTGCCAGTAGTGGCCGACAGGGGTTGGACACTGAAGCTTTCTTT	CASSGRQGLDTEAFF
-	-	TRBJ1-5	TRBV19	TGTGCCAGTACGGGGGGGGTTGGCAATCAGCCCCAGCATTTT	CASTGGVGNQPQHF
-	-	TRBJ1-2	TRBV21-1	TGTGCCAGCGACCTCGGGACAGGGAGATCCGGGGGCTACACCTTC	CASDLGTGRSGGYTF
-	-	TRBJ2-3	TRBV5-4	TGTGCCAGCAGCTTGGGGGGACTCCTCGGCACAGATACGCAGTATTTT	CASSLGGLLGTDTQYF
-	-	TRBJ1-6	TRBV18	TGTGCCAGCTCCCCCCTGGCAGGGGAAAATTCACCCCTCCACTTT	CASSPLAGENSPLHF
TRBD2	-	TRBJ2-2	TRBV2	TGTGCCAGCAGTGAACTGCGGGGGGCGGCCGGGGAGCTGTTTTTT	CASSELRGAAGELFF
TRBD1	few	TRBJ1-3	TRBV13	TGTGCCAGCAGCCCACAGGGGACTGGAAACACCATATATTTT	CASSPQGTGNTIYF
-	-	TRBJ1-5	TRBV19	TGTGCCAGTAGTACGATGACAGCGATGAGCAATCAGCCCCAGCATTTT	CASSTMTAMSNQPQHF
TRBD1	-	TRBJ1-5	TRBV7-2	TGTGCCAGCAGCCTGAGACAGGGAGCGCAGCCCCAGCATTTT	CASSLRQGAQPQHF
TRBD1	-	TRBJ2-7	TRBV19	TGTGCCAGTAGTACGTCAGGGGGTGGCTACGAGCAGTACTTC	CASSTSGGGYEQYF
TRBD1	few	TRBJ2-5	TRBV5-1	TGCGCCAGCCACAAAGAGACAGGGCAAGAGACCCAGTACTTC	CASHKETGQETQYF
-	-	TRBJ1-1	TRBV27	TGTGCCAGCAGTTTAAGACAGGTTACTGAAGCTTTCTTT	CASSLRQVTEAFF
-	-	TRBJ2-5	TRBV11-1	TGTGCCAGCAGCTTACGAGGGCAAGAGACCCAGTACTTC	CASSLRGQETQYF
-	-	TRBJ2-3	TRBV5-7	TGTGCCAGCAGCCCCAGGTCAAGCACAGATACGCAGTATTTT	CASSPRSSTDTQYF
-	-	TRBJ2-7	TRBV6-1	TGTGCAGCGGGCCCCAGCGGGCCCTACGAGCAGTACTTC	CAAGPSGPYEQYF
TRBD1	-	TRBJ1-2	TRBV5-6	TGTGCCAGCAGCCTTGGACAGGTCTATGGCTACACCTTC	CASSLGQVYGYTF
-	-	TRBJ1-2	TRBV28	TGTGCCAGCAGTCCCCCTGGGGGGGGTGACTACTATGGCTACACCTTC	CASSPPGGGDYYGYTF
TRBD1	once	TRBJ2-5	TRBV11-2	TGTGCCAGCAGCTATACAGGGGCCCGCCTCGGAGAGACCCAGTACTTC	CASSYTGARLGETQYF
-	-	TRBJ2-3	TRBV4-1	TGCGCCAGCAGCCAAGATCCCGGGAGCACGAATACGCAGTATTTT	CASSQDPGSTNTQYF
-	once	TRBJ2-1	TRBV1	TGCACCAGCAGCCGTTCTAGCGGGGGGGACGTCAATGAGCAGTTCTTC	CTSSRSSGGDVNEQFF
-	-	TRBJ1-1	TRBV5-8	TGTGCCAGCAGCGGTGAATGGGCCCCTGAAGCTTTCTTT	CASSGEWAPEAFF
TRBD1	-	TRBJ1-4	TRBV30	TGTGCCTGGGCACAGGGGTTTAATGAAAAACTGTTTTTT	CAWAQGFNEKLFF
TRBD2	-	TRBJ2-1	TRBV7-3	TGTGCCAGCAGCGCTAGCGGGGGAGTTGAGCAGTTCTTC	CASSASGGVEQFF
-	-	TRBJ2-6	TRBV29-1	TGCAGCGTTGAAGAAGCGGAACAGCCCTCCTCTGGGGCCAACGTCCTGACTTTC	CSVEEAEQPSSGANVLTF